The 15 T cell receptor beta chains below all came from one sample that was sequenced in a study of T cell repertoires in cytomegalovirus infection. One entry per CDR3 protein results from TCRdb running MiXCR on the reads. The data contain 160,000 or so distinct CDR3 sequences, less than 25% of them singletons. These receptors lack a known antigen. The material sequenced was CD8+ T cells from cultured PBMCs, taken from culture after CMV antigen stimulation. Receptors originate from a human donor in good health (CMV status not recorded). Some clones in this sample may be carry-over from other donors' samples.

The J gene is TRBJ1-1, the V gene TRBV24-1; 9 nucleotides agree with TRBD1. The germline gives CDR1 KGHDR, CDR2 SFDVKD. Unmatched junction bases numbered 4, after V lost 4 bases and J lost 11 bases. The CDR3 extends over 12 amino acids. The CDR3 region is CATSDPGTGAFF. The CDR3 coding sequence is TGTGCCACCAGTGACCCCGGGACAGGGGCTTTCTTT.

The count of this clonotype is one. The rearrangement uses TRBV27 and TRBJ2-1, with D possibly matching TRBD2 (6 bases). The V and J ends lost 4 bases and 8 bases respectively, with 15 bases between them. This CDR3 spans 14 amino acids. CDR1 MNHEY and CDR2 SMNVEV come from the germline V gene (reference sequence). The chain's CDR3 is CASSYSSARHEQFF. The CDR3 region has the DNA TGTGCCAGCAGTTATTCTAGCGCCCGCCATGAGCAGTTCTTC.

The chain is built from TRBV7-6 and TRBJ1-5; no clear D. The CDR3 is 15 residues long. CDR1 and CDR2 (germline): SGHVS, FNYEAQ. The V and J ends lost 1 base and 0 bases respectively, with 7 bases between them. CDR3: CASSLETASNQPQHF. Written as DNA, the CDR3 is TGTGCCAGCAGCTTAGAAACAGCTAGCAATCAGCCCCAGCATTTT.

The chain recombines TRBV29-1 with TRBJ2-3, with 7 nucleotides matching TRBD2. The CDR3 is made up of 13 amino acids. Germline trimming cut 7 bases from V and 6 bases from J; bases unmatched to any gene: 10. Germline V gene sequence: CDR1 SQVTM, CDR2 ANQGSEA. The CDR3 loop reads CSAGLGKGDTQYF. CDR3 nucleotides: TGCAGCGCAGGACTAGGCAAGGGGGATACGCAGTATTTT.

A single count supports this clonotype. J is TRBJ2-7 and V is TRBV7-6, with D perhaps matching TRBD1 (6 bases). Germline CDR1 SGHVS, CDR2 FNYEAQ. This CDR3 has 16 amino acids. The ends were cut back, 3 bases at V and 2 bases at J, with 17 bases in the middle. The CDR3 here is CASSFQADRRAYEQYF. CDR3 nucleotides: TGTGCCAGCAGCTTCCAGGCCGACAGGCGGGCCTACGAGCAGTACTTC.

The chain joins TRBV2 to TRBJ2-1; D remains ambiguous. Germline loops: CDR1 SNHLY, CDR2 FYNNEI. Trimming removed 0 bases from V and 4 bases from J, with 7 bases in between. The CDR3 extends over 14 amino acids. The CDR3 region has the DNA TGTGCCAGCAGTGAAGCTGCGGATTACAATGAGCAGTTCTTC. This encodes CASSEAADYNEQFF.

This chain joins TRBV4-1 and TRBJ1-1, with a possible D match to TRBD1 (5 bases). Germline V gene lookup returns CDR1 MGHRA and CDR2 YSYEKL. The CDR3 is 16 amino acids. V dropped 1 base and J dropped 4 bases, with 16 bases sitting between them. The CDR3 sequence: CASSQAPGGVGTEAFF. The CDR3 region has the DNA TGCGCCAGCAGCCAAGCCCCGGGGGGTGTCGGCACTGAAGCTTTCTTT.

This clonotype was seen a single time. This chain links TRBV7-6 with TRBJ2-6, with TRBD1 matching 7 bases. The J segment lost 3 bases and the V segment lost 2 bases, leaving 7 bases of the junction unmatched. Germline V CDR1 and CDR2: SGHVS, FNYEAQ. This CDR3 spans 17 amino acids. CDR3 in DNA: TGTGCCAGCAGCTTAATAGGGGGCGTGAGTGGGGCCAACGTCCTGACTTTC. Amino acids: CASSLIGGVSGANVLTF.

The chain carries TRBV7-2 and TRBJ1-2; D remains unclear. This CDR3 has 16 amino acids. Per the germline V gene, CDR1 is SGHTA and CDR2 is FQGNSA. With 6 bases removed from V and 5 bases from J, the gap between germline ends came to 22 bases. The CDR3 here is CASSPRFGETLYGYTF. CDR3 bases: TGTGCCAGCAGTCCCCGTTTCGGGGAGACTCTTTATGGCTACACCTTC. Together with reference TRBV7-2 and TRBJ1-2, the CDR3 gives the full variable domain: GAGVSQSPSNKVTEKGKDVELRCDPISGHTALYWYRQSLGQGLEFLIYFQGNSAPDKSGLPSDRFSAERTGGSVSTLTIQRTQQEDSAVYLCASSPRFGETLYGYTFGSGTRLTVV.

The CDR3 region is CASSYLTGELFF. In DNA form, the CDR3 reads TGTGCCAGCAGCTACTTAACCGGGGAGCTGTTTTTT. The J gene is TRBJ2-2, the V gene TRBV11-3; D is unresolved. The CDR3 is made up of 12 amino acids. V was pared by 4 bases and J by 5 bases, with 5 bases between. Per the germline V gene, CDR1 is SGHNT and CDR2 is YENEEA.

Concerning this clonotype: This may arise from a read error, as a much more abundant clone is one base away. V usage is TRBV7-2 and J usage is TRBJ2-7, with 7 positions matching TRBD1. The V segment lost 5 bases and the J segment 1 base; nucleotides outside the gene matches: 8. CDR1 is SGHTA and CDR2 is FQGNSA in the germline V gene. This CDR3 spans 15 amino acids. The CDR3 DNA follows: TGTGCCAGCAGCAGGGGGCAGGGGAAGTCCTACGAGCAGTACTTC. This codes for CASSRGQGKSYEQYF.

This sequence joins TRBV6-2 or TRBV6-3 and TRBJ2-7, with D perhaps TRBD1 or TRBD2 (5 bases each). Germline CDR1 and CDR2: MNHEY and SVGEGT. Trimming removed 1 base from V and 5 bases from J, with 9 bases in between. The CDR3 is 13 residues long. CDR3 residues: CASSYLGRDEQYF. The CDR3 DNA sequence: TGTGCCAGCAGTTACTTGGGGCGGGACGAGCAGTACTTC.

This clonotype was recorded a few times. The rearrangement uses TRBV7-2 and TRBJ1-1, with D uncertain. In germline, CDR1 is SGHTA, CDR2 FQGNSA. Trimming cost V 1 base and J 10 bases, with 13 bases left between them. This CDR3 comprises 13 residues. The CDR3 bases are TGTGCCAGCAGCTTAGTTATTCGGGTTGGAGCTTTCTTT. It encodes CASSLVIRVGAFF.

The chain links TRBV7-6 to TRBJ2-1; TRBD1 matches 9 bases. The V segment lost 5 bases and the J segment 3 bases; nucleotides outside the gene matches: 5. The CDR3 spans 15 residues. Germline assignment: CDR1 SGHVS and CDR2 FNYEAQ. Here the CDR3 reads CASSTGTGSYNEQFF. The CDR3, as DNA: TGTGCCAGCAGCACAGGGACAGGGAGCTACAATGAGCAGTTCTTC.

The J gene is TRBJ2-1, the V gene TRBV7-2, with no clear D. CDR3 length: 10 residues. Germline V gene sequence: CDR1 SGHTA, CDR2 FQGNSA. Trimming shortened V by 8 bases and J by 9 bases, and 8 bases separated the two germline ends. CDR3 coding DNA: TGTGCCAGCGTACTGAGTGAGCAGTTCTTC. Amino acids: CASVLSEQFF.